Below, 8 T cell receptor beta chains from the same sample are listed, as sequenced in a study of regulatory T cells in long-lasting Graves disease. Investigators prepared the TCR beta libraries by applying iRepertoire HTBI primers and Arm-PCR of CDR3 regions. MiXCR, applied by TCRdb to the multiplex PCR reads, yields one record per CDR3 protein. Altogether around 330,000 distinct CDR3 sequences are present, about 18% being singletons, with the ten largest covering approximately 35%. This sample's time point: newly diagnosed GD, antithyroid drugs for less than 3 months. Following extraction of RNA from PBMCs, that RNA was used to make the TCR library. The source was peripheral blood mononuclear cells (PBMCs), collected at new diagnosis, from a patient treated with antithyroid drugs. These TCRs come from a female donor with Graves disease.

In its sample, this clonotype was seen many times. The DNA of the CDR3 is TGTGCCAGCAGCCAATCCTCCGCCACCCGCAGTAAGCAGTTCTTC. Its translation: CASSQSSATRSKQFF. This rearrangement joins TRBV3-1 to TRBJ2-1; D is uncertain. CDR3 length: 15 residues. Germline V gives CDR1 LGHDT, CDR2 YNNKEL (reference sequence). The V and J ends lost 2 bases and 11 bases respectively, with 19 bases between them.

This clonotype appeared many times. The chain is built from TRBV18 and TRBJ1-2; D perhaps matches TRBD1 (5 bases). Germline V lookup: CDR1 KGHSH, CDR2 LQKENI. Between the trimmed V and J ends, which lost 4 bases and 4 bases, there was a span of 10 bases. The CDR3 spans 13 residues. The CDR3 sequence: CASSQGTVYGYTF. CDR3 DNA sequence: TGTGCCAGCTCACAAGGGACGGTCTATGGCTACACCTTC.

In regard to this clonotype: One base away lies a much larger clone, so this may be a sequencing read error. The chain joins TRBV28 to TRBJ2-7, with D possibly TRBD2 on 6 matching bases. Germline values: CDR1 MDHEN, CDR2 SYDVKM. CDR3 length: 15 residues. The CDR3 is CASGSLRDGNYGQYF. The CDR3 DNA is TGTGCCAGCGGGTCGCTGCGGGACGGAAATTACGGGCAGTACTTC.

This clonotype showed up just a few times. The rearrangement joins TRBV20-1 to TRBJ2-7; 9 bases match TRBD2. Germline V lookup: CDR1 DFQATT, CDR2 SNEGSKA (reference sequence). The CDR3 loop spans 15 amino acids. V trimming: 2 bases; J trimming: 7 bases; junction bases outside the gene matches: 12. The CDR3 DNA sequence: TGCAGTGCTAGAAATTATAGCGGGAGTTGGGATGAGCAGTACTTC. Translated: CSARNYSGSWDEQYF.

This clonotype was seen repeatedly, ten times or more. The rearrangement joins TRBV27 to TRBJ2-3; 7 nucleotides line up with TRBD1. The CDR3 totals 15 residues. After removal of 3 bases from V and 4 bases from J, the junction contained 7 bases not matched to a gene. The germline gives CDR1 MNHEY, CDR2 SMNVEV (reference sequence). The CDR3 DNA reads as TGTGCCAGCAGTTTTGACAGGGTTAATGCAGATACGCAGTATTTT. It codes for CASSFDRVNADTQYF.

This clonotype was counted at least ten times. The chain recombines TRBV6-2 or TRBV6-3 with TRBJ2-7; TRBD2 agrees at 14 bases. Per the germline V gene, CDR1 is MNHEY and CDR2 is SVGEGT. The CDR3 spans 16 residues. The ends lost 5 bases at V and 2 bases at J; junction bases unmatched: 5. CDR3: CASSPQGLAGAYEQYF. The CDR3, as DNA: TGTGCCAGCAGTCCCCAGGGACTAGCGGGAGCCTACGAGCAGTACTTC.

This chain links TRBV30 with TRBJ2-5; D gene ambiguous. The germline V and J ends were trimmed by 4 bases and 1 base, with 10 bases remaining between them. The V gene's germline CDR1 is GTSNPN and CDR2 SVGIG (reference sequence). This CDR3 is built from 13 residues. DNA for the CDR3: TGTGCCTGGACTATACAGTTCCAAGAGACCCAGTACTTC. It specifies CAWTIQFQETQYF.

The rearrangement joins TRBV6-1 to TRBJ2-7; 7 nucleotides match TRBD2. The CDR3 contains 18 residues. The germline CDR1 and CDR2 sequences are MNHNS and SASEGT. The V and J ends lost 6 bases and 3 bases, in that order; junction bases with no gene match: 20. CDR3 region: CASRPLPLAGAEFYEQYF. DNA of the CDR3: TGTGCCAGCAGACCGCTCCCTCTGGCGGGAGCCGAATTCTACGAGCAGTACTTC.